This TCR beta chain stems from a study of cytomegalovirus exposure and HLA in healthy donors. Study-level background: Some 85 million unique TCRs, all from HLA-typed donors, were included in an early release of the data. General observations from the study: Diagnosis of cytomegalovirus status made by the classifier reportedly showed high specificity and sensitivity. Highly shared sequence variants in one cluster were likely a sequencing artifact.

This CDR3 contains 14 residues. V shed 3 bases and J shed 4 bases, with 11 bases lying between them. Looked up from germline, CDR1 is MGHDK and CDR2 is SYGVNS. Donors had nominal health at sampling but likely had unrecorded immune exposures. This clone was counted between two and nine times. Its antigen is unidentified. Primers: 60 Vbeta forward and 13 Jbeta reverse. Assay used: immunoSEQ multiplex PCR; TCRdb lists only in-frame clones, some missing. The sample has 99,000 or so clones; about four fifths are singletons. The source is a female donor in good health and CMV-seropositive. The sequenced sample consisted of PBMCs. The chain uses TRBV25-1 and TRBJ2-3, with D possibly matching TRBD1 (5 bases). Here the CDR3 reads CASSDRKGSDTQYF. CDR3 nucleotides: TGTGCCAGCAGTGACCGGAAGGGGTCAGATACGCAGTATTTT.